These T cell receptor beta chains were read from a single sample in a study of blood T cell repertoires in COVID-19. Some clones are missing from TCRdb's copy, which holds only in-frame ones; the method was immunoSEQ multiplex PCR. The sample comprises about 72,000 clones, about nine tenths of which are singletons, and around 6.7% rests with the top ten. Input material: peripheral blood. These receptors all come from a human donor in a cohort sampled during active COVID-19. Each CDR3 is given with its conserved first and last residue. D genes are given only for firm matches. Expanded clones get a size class; other rows say once, few or many, or leave the size out.

J | D | size | V | DNA | CDR3
TRBJ2-4 | TRBD1 | NA | TRBV20-1 | TGCAGTGCTAGTCCTAGCGGGACAGGGGGCAACATTCAGTACTTC | CSASPSGTGGNIQYF
TRBJ2-1 | NA | few | TRBV11-2 | TGTGCCAGCAGCTTAGGACAGAGATCCTACAATGAGCAGTTCTTC | CASSLGQRSYNEQFF
TRBJ2-1 | NA | NA | TRBV4-3 | TGCGCCAGCAGCCAAGATAACGGTCTCGGGAGACGGTCCTACAATGAGCAGTTCTTC | CASSQDNGLGRRSYNEQFF
TRBJ1-5 | NA | few | TRBV6-2/TRBV6-3 | TGTGCCAGCAGTTACGGGTCAGGGGTTCCTCAGCCCCAGCATTTT | CASSYGSGVPQPQHF
TRBJ2-2 | TRBD2 | NA | TRBV7-2 | TGTGCCAGCAGCGCGCGGGGACTAGCGGGGGGGACCGGGGAGCTGTTTTTT | CASSARGLAGGTGELFF
TRBJ2-1 | NA | NA | TRBV12-2 | TGTGCAAGTCGCTTAGGGTGGCGGGAGCCCTACAATGAGCAGTTCTTC | CASRLGWREPYNEQFF
TRBJ1-5 | NA | few | TRBV6-1 | TGTGCCAGCAGTGAAGCTCGGGTTAACAATCAGCCCCAGCATTTT | CASSEARVNNQPQHF
TRBJ2-3 | TRBD1 | NA | TRBV29-1 | TGCAGCGTTGATACCCCGGACAGGTTAACAGATACGCAGTATTTT | CSVDTPDRLTDTQYF
TRBJ2-3 | NA | once | TRBV9 | TGTGCCAGCAGCGTACCCAACCGGGGAGAGGTAACAGATACGCAGTATTTT | CASSVPNRGEVTDTQYF
TRBJ1-2 | NA | NA | TRBV6-6 | TGTGCCAGCAACCGACAGGATGACTATGGCTACACCTTC | CASNRQDDYGYTF
TRBJ2-1 | TRBD2 | NA | TRBV4-3 | TGCGCCAGCAGCCAGGAAAGCGGGGGGGCCATATCGTCCTACAATGAGCAGTTCTTC | CASSQESGGAISSYNEQFF
TRBJ2-1 | NA | once | TRBV5-4 | TGTGCCAGCAGCTTGGGACAGGAGTACAATGAGCAGTTCTTC | CASSLGQEYNEQFF
TRBJ1-2 | TRBD1 | NA | TRBV19 | TGTGCCAGTAGTATAGACGAGGGGGCACGGAGGGATGGCTACACCTTC | CASSIDEGARRDGYTF
TRBJ2-3 | TRBD2 | NA | TRBV7-2 | TGTGCCAGCAGCGATTCGCTAGCGGGGGGGGGCACAGATACGCAGTATTTT | CASSDSLAGGGTDTQYF
TRBJ1-1 | TRBD1 | NA | TRBV5-1 | TGCGCCAGCAGCTTACAGGGGTCCCTCCCTAGCACTGAAGCTTTCTTT | CASSLQGSLPSTEAFF
TRBJ1-4 | NA | NA | TRBV2 | TGTGCCAGCAGTGCTACCAGGGGTGTAGGTGAAAAACTGTTTTTT | CASSATRGVGEKLFF
TRBJ1-2 | NA | few | TRBV5-4 | TGTGCCAGCAGCAGTACCGCTATCGGCTATGGCTACACCTTC | CASSSTAIGYGYTF
TRBJ2-1 | TRBD2 | NA | TRBV7-6 | TGTGCCAGCAGCCCAAAACCCGGGGGGGCCTCCTACAATGAGCAGTTCTTC | CASSPKPGGASYNEQFF
TRBJ2-3 | NA | medium-sized | TRBV28 | TGTGCCAGCAGCCGGGGACTTGACACAGATACGCAGTATTTT | CASSRGLDTDTQYF
TRBJ2-7 | TRBD1 | NA | TRBV14 | TGTGCCAGCAGCCAATCGACAGGGGCACTCTCCTACGAGCAGTACTTC | CASSQSTGALSYEQYF
TRBJ2-1 | NA | NA | TRBV7-3 | TGTGCCAGCAGCTTAAATATTAGAGGGAGCTCCTACAATGAGCAGTTCTTC | CASSLNIRGSSYNEQFF
TRBJ1-2 | TRBD1 | NA | TRBV12-3/TRBV12-4 | TGTGCCAGCAGTCTGGACAGGGCCAGTGGCTACACCTTC | CASSLDRASGYTF
TRBJ2-7 | TRBD2 | NA | TRBV19 | TGTGCCAGTACCCGGACTAGCGGGTCCTTGGAGCAGTACTTC | CASTRTSGSLEQYF
TRBJ2-5 | NA | once | TRBV2 | TGTGCCAGCAGTGGTCTGCAGGGGCTAGAGACCCAGTACTTC | CASSGLQGLETQYF
TRBJ2-7 | TRBD1 | NA | TRBV30 | TGTGCCTGGACCAACAGGGGCCCTACCTCCTACGAGCAGTACTTC | CAWTNRGPTSYEQYF
TRBJ1-2 | NA | NA | TRBV21-1 | TGTGCCAGCAGCAATACTTCAGGGGGTGGCGATGGCTACACCTTC | CASSNTSGGGDGYTF
TRBJ1-1 | TRBD1 | once | TRBV5-8 | TGTGCCAGCAGCTTGACAGGGGGGTACATGAACACTGAAGCTTTCTTT | CASSLTGGYMNTEAFF
TRBJ2-3 | NA | once | TRBV3-1/TRBV3-2 | TGTGCCAGCAGCCAAGATGTACAATTCACAGATACGCAGTATTTT | CASSQDVQFTDTQYF
TRBJ1-2 | TRBD1 | NA | TRBV15 | TGTGCCACCAGCAGAGGACAGGGGGCGACCGGCTACACCTTC | CATSRGQGATGYTF
TRBJ2-6 | TRBD1 | NA | TRBV5-1 | TGCGCCAGCGGACAGGTTCGTTCTGGGGCCAACGTCCTGACTTTC | CASGQVRSGANVLTF
TRBJ2-2 | TRBD1 | NA | TRBV7-8 | TGTGCCAGCAGCCTAAGAGGGGAGGGGACAGGGGGCACCGGGGAGCTGTTTTTT | CASSLRGEGTGGTGELFF
TRBJ1-2 | NA | NA | TRBV7-2 | TGTGCCAGCACCCCACGGACAGTCCCCTATGGCTACACCTTC | CASTPRTVPYGYTF
TRBJ2-3 | TRBD2 | NA | TRBV6-4 | TGTGCCAGCAGTGCCGGGGTCGGGGGGGCCTCAGATACGCAGTATTTT | CASSAGVGGASDTQYF
TRBJ2-7 | TRBD2 | NA | TRBV9 | TGTGCCAGCAGCGAACGCGGGGGGGTTTTCGACGAGCAGTACTTC | CASSERGGVFDEQYF
TRBJ2-7 | NA | NA | TRBV12-3/TRBV12-4 | TGTGCCAGCAGTTCGAGGCCCCCCTACGAGCAGTACTTC | CASSSRPPYEQYF
TRBJ1-6 | NA | NA | TRBV2 | TGTGCCAGCACCGGGGACACCCAAACGAGCTCCTATAATTCACCCCTCCACTTT | CASTGDTQTSSYNSPLHF
TRBJ2-7 | TRBD1 | NA | TRBV28 | TGTGCCAGCAGTGCTGGGACAGCGACGAACTACGAGCAGTACTTC | CASSAGTATNYEQYF
TRBJ2-5 | TRBD2 | NA | TRBV19 | TGTGCCAGTAGGGGGACTAGTCGGGAGACCCAGTACTTC | CASRGTSRETQYF
TRBJ1-4 | TRBD1 | NA | TRBV19 | TGTGCCAGTAGCTTTGGGAACAGGGGAAACGGTGAAAAACTGTTTTTT | CASSFGNRGNGEKLFF
TRBJ2-3 | NA | NA | TRBV21-1 | TGTGCCAGCAGCAAAGGGTCGAGACTCAGCACAGATACGCAGTATTTT | CASSKGSRLSTDTQYF
TRBJ2-1 | NA | once | TRBV6-2/TRBV6-3 | TGTGCCAGCAGCTTTCACGGCAGGGGCCACAATGAGCAGTTCTTC | CASSFHGRGHNEQFF
TRBJ2-6 | TRBD1 | once | TRBV7-2 | TGTGCCAGCAGCGGACCGACAGGGGTGAGCTCTGGGGCCAACGTCCTGACTTTC | CASSGPTGVSSGANVLTF
TRBJ2-3 | NA | once | TRBV16 | TGTGCCAGCAGCCAACCAAACACCGCTAGCACAGATACGCAGTATTTT | CASSQPNTASTDTQYF
TRBJ2-1 | TRBD2 | NA | TRBV2 | TGTGCCAGCAGCGGACTAGCGGGAGTTAGCAATGAGCAGTTCTTC | CASSGLAGVSNEQFF
TRBJ1-6 | NA | few | TRBV7-2 | TGTGCCAGCAGCTTAGAGGGGTCTCCACCCCTCCACTTT | CASSLEGSPPLHF